This entry concerns a single TCR beta chain. Its antigen is as yet unknown. Germline loops: CDR1 LNHDA, CDR2 SQIVND (reference sequence). Trimming took 7 bases from V and 7 from J; bases not matched to a gene: 10. The CDR3 has 15 amino acids. This sample is part of a study of cytomegalovirus exposure and HLA in healthy donors. Study-wide context: Drawn from HLA-typed donors, 65 million to 100 million unique TCRs were held in an early data release.

Primers: 60 Vbeta forward and 13 Jbeta reverse. Measured with immunoSEQ multiplex PCR; TCRdb has only the in-frame clones, and not every one. The table records some 150,000 clones, roughly 76% of them present only once. General study results and limits: The authors considered a cluster of highly shared sequence variants likely to be a sequencing artifact. It was 150 to 200 TCR beta chains that were listed as cytomegalovirus-associated. Productive status was seen about 90% or about 30% of the time for most TCR beta V segments in an earlier analysis.

The TCR sequence derives from a man in his sixties in good health and CMV-seronegative. The sequenced material came from PBMCs. The V gene is TRBV19, the J gene TRBJ1-6; the match to TRBD1 covers 7 bases. CDR3 loop: CASTTNRGGNSPLHF. The DNA of the CDR3 is TGTGCCAGTACTACAAACAGGGGTGGCAATTCACCCCTCCACTTT.